The 6 T cell receptor beta chains reported below all come from one sample, sequenced in a study of T cell responses to AZD1222 COVID-19 vaccine. The assay was immunoSEQ multiplex PCR, and TCRdb's table has in-frame clones only and misses some. The sample has some 200,000 clones; more than 85% are singletons. Sequences were derived from peripheral blood, sampled 28 days after the second AZD1222 dose. The receptor set was obtained from an adult who received the AZD1222 COVID-19 vaccine.

DNA of the CDR3: TGCGCCAGCAGCTATCTAGCGGGATTAGGAGATACGCAGTATTTT. This sequence encodes CASSYLAGLGDTQYF. The chain couples TRBV5-1 to TRBJ2-3; 9 bases match TRBD2. There are 15 residues in the CDR3. V was pared by 3 bases and J by 5 bases, with 7 bases of the junction left unmatched. CDR1 is SGHRS, CDR2 YFSETQ, per germline.

V usage is TRBV7-2 and J usage is TRBJ2-7; 7 nucleotides line up with TRBD1. V dropped 1 base and J dropped 3; count of bases not matched to a gene: 6. Germline CDR1 reads SGHTA; CDR2 reads FQGNSA. The CDR3 consists of 15 residues. As DNA, the CDR3 is TGTGCCAGCAGCTTAGGACAGGGTATATACTACGAGCAGTACTTC. Residues: CASSLGQGIYYEQYF.

V gene TRBV5-1 combines with J gene TRBJ2-7; the match to TRBD1 covers 9 bases. CDR3 size: 13 residues. In germline, CDR1 is SGHRS, CDR2 YFSETQ. V shed 4 bases and J 3 bases; nucleotides not matched to a gene: 2. The CDR3 reads CASSGGQGYEQYF. CDR3 DNA sequence: TGCGCCAGCAGCGGGGGACAGGGCTACGAGCAGTACTTC.

This chain joins TRBV3-1 (or the pseudogene TRBV3-2) and TRBJ1-1, with D unresolved. Germline CDR1 LGHDT, CDR2 YNNKEL (reference sequence). Trimming removed 1 base at V and 1 base at J, with 7 bases between. This CDR3 contains 14 residues. The CDR3 nucleotides read TGTGCCAGCAGCCAAGGTCTCAAGAACACTGAAGCTTTCTTT. It codes for CASSQGLKNTEAFF.

V usage is TRBV11-3 and J usage is TRBJ2-5; D possibly corresponds to TRBD1 (6 bases). The CDR3 spans 15 residues. Germline CDR1 is SGHNT and CDR2 is YENEEA. The ends were cut back, 5 bases at V and 5 bases at J, with 18 bases in the middle. The CDR3 here is CASSLTSTGSETQYF. In nucleotides, the CDR3 is TGTGCCAGCAGCCTAACTTCGACAGGCAGCGAGACCCAGTACTTC. The full variable domain, completed using reference TRBV11-3 and TRBJ2-5, is EAGVVQSPRYKIIEKKQPVAFWCNPISGHNTLYWYLQNLGQGPELLIRYENEEAVDDSQLPKDRFSAERLKGVDSTLKIQPAELGDSAVYLCASSLTSTGSETQYFGPGTRLLVL.

The chain recombines TRBV15 with TRBJ2-3; the D gene is possibly TRBD2 (6 bases). From germline, CDR1 is LNHNV and CDR2 YYDKDF (reference sequence). Trimming cost V 0 bases and J 5 bases, with 12 bases left between them. This CDR3 has 15 amino acids. Written as DNA, the CDR3 is TGTGCCACCAGCAGAGATCTTGCGGGGCGAGATACGCAGTATTTT. Translated, it gives CATSRDLAGRDTQYF.